Presented here are 20 T cell receptor beta chains from one specimen sequenced in a study of blood T cell repertoires in COVID-19. Data came from immunoSEQ multiplex PCR; TCRdb stores just in-frame clones and leaves some out. The data hold 150,000 to 200,000 clones, with roughly 88% observed a single time. What was sequenced was PBMCs or T cells enriched from blood (not recorded which). These receptor sequences come from a young woman who had recovered from COVID-19.

V usage is TRBV4-2 and J usage is TRBJ2-1, with TRBD2 matching 11 bases. V was pared by 2 bases and J by 9 bases, with 3 bases of the junction left unmatched. The CDR3 loop spans 14 amino acids. Germline loops: CDR1 LGHNA, CDR2 YNFKEQ. The chain's CDR3 is CASSQPLAGGEQFF. The CDR3 coding sequence is TGTGCCAGCAGCCAACCGCTAGCGGGGGGTGAGCAGTTCTTC.

This clone is a singleton in its sample. The chain uses TRBV19 and TRBJ1-2; 9 positions match TRBD1. CDR1 and CDR2 (germline): LNHDA, SQIVND (reference sequence). The CDR3 sequence is 15 residues long. Germline trimming cut 0 bases from V and 7 bases from J; bases unmatched to any gene: 6. Written as DNA, the CDR3 is TGTGCCAGTAGTATAGAGTGGACAGGGGTCGGTGGCTACACCTTC. Translated, it gives CASSIEWTGVGGYTF.

V usage is TRBV19 and J usage is TRBJ2-7; TRBD2 might be the D (6 bases). The CDR3 contains 15 residues. The V gene lost 3 bases and the J gene lost 5 bases, with 17 bases spanning the gap. Germline assignment: CDR1 LNHDA and CDR2 SQIVND (reference sequence). Here the CDR3 reads CASSINVQRVNEQYF. CDR3 nucleotide sequence: TGTGCCAGTAGTATTAACGTCCAGCGGGTTAACGAGCAGTACTTC.

The chain links TRBV30 to TRBJ2-7; 8 bases map to TRBD2. The CDR3 is made up of 14 amino acids. The germline V gene has CDR1 GTSNPN and CDR2 SVGIG (reference sequence). V trimming: 0 bases; J trimming: 5 bases; junction bases outside the gene matches: 6. The CDR3: CAWSVWTSRHEQYF. The CDR3 DNA sequence: TGTGCCTGGAGTGTTTGGACTAGCCGCCACGAGCAGTACTTC.

The table lists this clone with a few counts. A junction boundary mismatches the germline segment, possibly from a read error. The gene calls are TRBV28 and TRBJ1-6, with 7 positions matching TRBD1. The V gene's germline CDR1 is MDHEN and CDR2 SYDVKM. This CDR3 comprises 11 residues. This CDR3 is CASSSTGVASF. The DNA for the CDR3 is TGTGCCAGCAGTTCCACAGGGGTGGCATCATTT.

This clone appeared once. This rearrangement joins TRBV28 to TRBJ1-5, with a possible D match to TRBD1 (5 bases). V gave up 4 bases and J gave up 7 bases, with 17 bases separating them. The CDR3 has 15 amino acids. CDR1 is MDHEN and CDR2 is SYDVKM in the germline V gene. The CDR3 region is CASSSEPGRGQPQHF. The DNA of the CDR3 is TGTGCCAGCAGTTCGGAGCCAGGGAGGGGACAGCCCCAGCATTTT. Using reference TRBV28 and TRBJ1-5 for the parts outside the CDR3, the full variable domain is DVKVTQSSRYLVKRTGEKVFLECVQDMDHENMFWYRQDPGLGLRLIYFSYDVKMKEKGDIPEGYSVSREKKERFSLILESASTNQTSMYLCASSSEPGRGQPQHFGDGTRLSIL.

The chain couples TRBV30 to TRBJ1-4, with D uncertain. The CDR3 runs 15 residues. Trimming shortened V by 1 base and J by 7 bases, and 16 bases separated the two germline ends. Germline V gene lookup returns CDR1 GTSNPN and CDR2 SVGIG (reference sequence). CDR3 in amino acids: CAWSGLGGVGEKLFF. DNA for the CDR3: TGTGCCTGGAGTGGTCTTGGAGGAGTAGGTGAAAAACTGTTTTTT.

This chain joins TRBV9 and TRBJ2-1, with D hard to call. Germline V gene data show CDR1 as SGDLS and CDR2 as YYNGEE. Trimming pared 0 bases from V and 6 bases from J, leaving 10 bases between. This CDR3 has 14 residues. The CDR3 DNA reads as TGTGCCAGCAGCGTAGACCCTATCTTCAATGAGCAGTTCTTC. It translates to CASSVDPIFNEQFF.

The genes are TRBV7-2 and TRBJ1-2, with 8 positions matching TRBD1. V was pared by 2 bases and J by 7 bases, with 3 bases of the junction left unmatched. The CDR3 runs to 13 residues. The germline gives CDR1 SGHTA, CDR2 FQGNSA. This CDR3 is CASSLQGAGGYTF. The DNA for the CDR3 is TGTGCCAGCAGCTTACAGGGGGCGGGTGGCTACACCTTC.

The chain employs TRBV5-1 and TRBJ1-6; 8 nucleotides align to TRBD1. Germline CDR1 and CDR2: SGHRS and YFSETQ. V lost 3 bases to trimming and J lost 6 bases; unmatched junction nucleotides: 2. The CDR3 covers 14 residues. The CDR3: CASSYGQGNSPLHF. The DNA of the CDR3 is TGCGCCAGCAGCTACGGACAGGGTAATTCACCCCTCCACTTT.

This chain links TRBV6-5 with TRBJ1-1; 8 bases are shared with TRBD1. CDR1 MNHEY and CDR2 SVGAGI come from the germline V gene. This CDR3 spans 14 amino acids. Trimming removed 7 bases from V and 4 bases from J; junction bases left unmatched: 8. The CDR3 DNA follows: TGTGCCAGCATTTCAGGGGGCTTATTCACTGAAGCTTTCTTT. Its translation: CASISGGLFTEAFF.

V gene TRBV19 combines with J gene TRBJ1-1; unclear D gene. Between the trimmed V and J ends, which lost 5 bases and 7 bases, there was a span of 23 bases. The germline V gene encodes CDR1 LNHDA and CDR2 SQIVND (reference sequence). The length of the CDR3 is 16 residues. DNA of the CDR3: TGTGCCAGTAGTTCCCAGAGGATCGGGAATTTTGGTGAAGCTTTCTTT. Protein product: CASSSQRIGNFGEAFF.

As to this clone: The DNA is left out, because the CDR3 cannot be placed on it with certainty; the CDR3 is given as TCRdb lists it. The chain carries TRBV7-6 and TRBJ1-1; the table's D call, TRBD1, has no DNA check behind it. The CDR3 is 15 residues long, counting both termini. The germline V gene has CDR1 SGHVS and CDR2 FNYEAQ. The CDR3 loop reads CASSLVSGFGQGTFF.

In this sample, this clone turned up once. The V call is TRBV24-1, the J call TRBJ2-7; a weak D match, TRBD1 (6 bases). Germline CDR1 KGHDR, CDR2 SFDVKD. The CDR3 spans 16 residues. V lost 3 bases and J 1 base, leaving 15 bases between the germline ends. CDR3 sequence: CATSDRTATISYEQYF. In DNA form, the CDR3 reads TGTGCCACCAGTGATCGGACAGCGACGATTTCCTACGAGCAGTACTTC.

The chain links TRBV7-8 to TRBJ1-1; perhaps TRBD1 as D (6 bases). V shed 4 bases and J shed 5 bases, with 17 bases lying between them. The CDR3 length is 15 residues. Per the germline V gene, CDR1 is SGHVS and CDR2 is FQNEAQ. The CDR3 bases are TGTGCCAGCAGCTCTTCAGGGGTAATGGTAACTGAAGCTTTCTTT. It codes for CASSSSGVMVTEAFF.

This sequence joins TRBV5-1 and TRBJ2-7, with D possibly matching TRBD2 (6 bases). Germline assignment: CDR1 SGHRS and CDR2 YFSETQ. V shed 2 bases and J shed 1 base, with 10 bases lying between them. There are 14 residues in the CDR3. The CDR3 here is CASSFSGRSYEQYF. CDR3 DNA: TGCGCCAGCAGCTTTAGCGGACGGTCCTACGAGCAGTACTTC. Together with reference TRBV5-1 and TRBJ2-7, the CDR3 gives the full variable domain: KAGVTQTPRYLIKTRGQQVTLSCSPISGHRSVSWYQQTPGQGLQFLFEYFSETQRNKGNFPGRFSGRQFSNSRSEMNVSTLELGDSALYLCASSFSGRSYEQYFGPGTRLTVT.

This sequence joins TRBV3-1 (or the pseudogene TRBV3-2) and TRBJ1-1; 7 bases map to TRBD1. The J segment lost 5 bases and the V segment lost 1 base, leaving 7 bases of the junction unmatched. The CDR3 totals 15 residues. Germline loops: CDR1 LGHDT, CDR2 YNNKEL (reference sequence). The CDR3, as DNA: TGTGCCAGCAGCCAAGTTGCAGGGGGTTTGACTGAAGCTTTCTTT. Residues: CASSQVAGGLTEAFF.

The CDR3 reads CASSFGTNYGYTF. CDR3 nucleotides: TGTGCCAGCAGCTTCGGGACTAACTATGGCTACACCTTC. This chain uses TRBV5-8 with TRBJ1-2; no firm D call. Trimming removed 2 bases at V and 0 bases at J, with 5 bases between. The CDR3 loop spans 13 amino acids. Germline V gives CDR1 SGHTS, CDR2 YDEGEE.

This sequence joins TRBV2 and TRBJ2-5, with 7 bases lining up with TRBD2. Germline trimming cut 2 bases from V and 1 base from J; bases unmatched to any gene: 4. This CDR3 has 15 amino acids. CDR1 and CDR2 (germline): SNHLY, FYNNEI. The CDR3, as DNA: TGTGCCAGCAGTGAATTAGCGGGCATCCAAGAGACCCAGTACTTC. This translates into CASSELAGIQETQYF.

This clone is a singleton in its sample. The chain has TRBV14 and TRBJ1-1; TRBD1 is a possible D gene (6 bases). Germline assignment: CDR1 SGHDN and CDR2 FVKESK. Trimming cost V 6 bases and J 6 bases, with 11 bases left between them. The CDR3 runs 12 residues. The CDR3: CASRWDMPEAFF. CDR3 in DNA: TGTGCCAGCAGGTGGGACATGCCTGAAGCTTTCTTT.